Shown below are 19 T cell receptor beta chains from a single sample sequenced in a study of CD4 T cells in relation to SARS-CoV-2 and coronaviruses. Their cognate antigens are unknown. Assay: immunoSEQ multiplex PCR; the TCRdb copy retains only in-frame clones and omits some. In the table there are some 25,000 clones, around 80% of which are singletons. The unexposed donors gave CD4+ T cells in about 2010-2019, prior to COVID-19. CD4+ T cells were isolated from the cells after around eleven days of culture. The sample comprised CD4+ T cells from PBMCs, cultured in vitro. The receptors were sampled from a human donor in good health.

This clone came up once. The V call is TRBV30, the J call TRBJ1-2; D is unclear. Trimming took off 4 bases at V and 2 bases at J, with 17 bases between the two ends. Per the germline V gene, CDR1 is GTSNPN and CDR2 is SVGIG (reference sequence). The CDR3 has 15 amino acids. The CDR3 here is CAWTLKGTRNYGYTF. The CDR3 DNA sequence: TGTGCCTGGACCCTAAAGGGAACACGAAACTATGGCTACACCTTC.

The genes are TRBV9 and TRBJ2-7; 8 positions match TRBD1. Trimming cost V 4 bases and J 6 bases; bases outside gene matches: 9. The CDR3 is made up of 14 amino acids. Germline V lookup: CDR1 SGDLS, CDR2 YYNGEE. The CDR3 protein is CASSLSGQGLEQYF. DNA of the CDR3: TGTGCCAGCAGCCTGAGCGGACAGGGTCTCGAGCAGTACTTC.

This clone was observed a handful of times. The chain joins TRBV4-2 to TRBJ2-7; 7 nucleotides align to TRBD1. Germline CDR1 and CDR2: LGHNA and YNFKEQ. V trimming: 3 bases; J trimming: 6 bases; junction bases outside the gene matches: 8. There are 14 residues in the CDR3. CDR3 nucleotides: TGTGCCAGCAGCCAGGTTGGGACAGATCGCGAGCAGTACTTC. This encodes CASSQVGTDREQYF.

The V and J genes are TRBV2 and TRBJ2-1; D is undetermined. The CDR3 has 16 amino acids. CDR1 and CDR2 (germline): SNHLY, FYNNEI. Trimming took off 5 bases at V and 3 bases at J, with 17 bases between the two ends. The CDR3 protein is CASSPKALVGYNEQFF. In DNA, the CDR3 is TGTGCCAGCAGTCCTAAGGCTCTAGTAGGCTACAATGAGCAGTTCTTC.

CDR3 nucleotide sequence: TGTGCCAGCAGCCCCCTCCGGGGTCACAATGAGCAGTTCTTC. Protein sequence: CASSPLRGHNEQFF. The rearrangement joins TRBV7-2 to TRBJ2-1, with TRBD2 as a possible D gene (5 bases). V was pared by 5 bases and J by 5 bases, with 13 bases between. Per germline, CDR1 SGHTA and CDR2 FQGNSA. The CDR3 covers 14 residues.

The chain joins TRBV13 to TRBJ2-1, with D tentatively TRBD2 (5 bases). This CDR3 is built from 15 residues. Trimming took off 3 bases at V and 2 bases at J, with 11 bases between the two ends. Germline CDR1 PRHDT, CDR2 FYEKMQ (reference sequence). CDR3 sequence: CASSFGEGPYNEQFF. The CDR3 DNA is TGTGCCAGCAGCTTCGGGGAAGGCCCCTACAATGAGCAGTTCTTC.

The chain is built from TRBV9 and TRBJ1-6, with D possibly matching TRBD1 (5 bases). V dropped 4 bases and J dropped 9 bases, with 14 bases sitting between them. This CDR3 is 14 amino acids long. Germline CDR1 is SGDLS and CDR2 is YYNGEE. CDR3 coding DNA: TGTGCCAGCAGCCCCGGGGTGGGGGTTTCACCCCTCCACTTT. Its protein product is CASSPGVGVSPLHF.

The chain links TRBV6-2 or TRBV6-3 to TRBJ2-6, with a possible D match to TRBD1 (6 bases). Germline loops: CDR1 MNHEY, CDR2 SVGEGT. V dropped 2 bases and J dropped 13 bases, with 15 bases sitting between them. The CDR3 is made up of 14 amino acids. The CDR3 DNA follows: TGTGCCAGCAGTTACACGGCAGGGGCAAGGGTCCTGACTTTC. It encodes CASSYTAGARVLTF.

V is TRBV5-5 and J is TRBJ1-1; TRBD1 matches 9 bases. CDR3 length: 12 residues. Trimming cost V 5 bases and J 6 bases; bases outside gene matches: 2. Germline V gives CDR1 SGHKS, CDR2 YYEKEE (reference sequence). The CDR3 DNA reads as TGTGCCAGCAGGGACAGGGGCGCTGAAGCTTTCTTT. This gives the protein CASRDRGAEAFF. Combining the CDR3 with reference TRBV5-5 and TRBJ1-1 gives the whole variable domain DAGVTQSPTHLIKTRGQQVTLRCSPISGHKSVSWYQQVLGQGPQFIFQYYEKEERGRGNFPDRFSARQFPNYSSELNVNALLLGDSALYLCASRDRGAEAFFGQGTRLTVV.

This clone came up once. The chain joins TRBV7-9 to TRBJ1-4, with TRBD1 as a possible D gene (5 bases). There are 14 residues in the CDR3. Germline V gives CDR1 SEHNR, CDR2 FQNEAQ (reference sequence). Trimming stripped 3 bases from V and 8 bases from J, with 13 bases between. CDR3 sequence (DNA): TGTGCCAGCAGCTTCGGACACGTCGAGGAAAAACTGTTTTTT. It encodes CASSFGHVEEKLFF. The whole variable domain, filled in from reference TRBV7-9 and TRBJ1-4, reads DTGVSQNPRHKITKRGQNVTFRCDPISEHNRLYWYRQTLGQGPEFLTYFQNEAQLEKSRLLSDRFSAERPKGSFSTLEIQRTEQGDSAMYLCASSFGHVEEKLFFGSGTQLSVL.

The sample holds a few counts of this clone. The chain is built from TRBV6-6 and TRBJ2-2; 9 bases align to TRBD1. Germline loops: CDR1 MNHNY, CDR2 SVGAGI (reference sequence). The CDR3 length is 14 residues. The trim removed 7 bases at V and 5 bases at J, leaving 5 bases unmatched. CDR3: CASTRTGVTGELFF. The CDR3 bases are TGTGCCAGCACGAGGACAGGGGTTACCGGGGAGCTGTTTTTT.

This rearrangement joins TRBV2 to TRBJ2-2; D is unclear. Trimming stripped 2 bases from V and 2 bases from J, with 12 bases between. This CDR3 has 16 residues. The germline CDR1 and CDR2 sequences are SNHLY and FYNNEI. The CDR3 loop reads CASSELAGENTGELFF. DNA of the CDR3: TGTGCCAGCAGTGAATTGGCAGGAGAAAACACCGGGGAGCTGTTTTTT.

The chain couples TRBV27 to TRBJ2-7, with 8 bases fitting TRBD2. J gave up 4 bases and V 5 bases, and 13 bases lay outside the gene matches. Germline V gene data show CDR1 as MNHEY and CDR2 as SMNVEV (reference sequence). This CDR3 is built from 16 residues. The CDR3 nucleotides read TGTGCCAGCAGTCCTAGGCCGGTAGCGGGATCATACGAGCAGTACTTC. Protein sequence: CASSPRPVAGSYEQYF.

This clone was seen a handful of times. This chain uses TRBV4-2 with TRBJ1-1; tentatively, D is TRBD1 (6 bases). This CDR3 is 15 amino acids long. V was pared by 3 bases and J by 3 bases, with 14 bases between. The germline CDR1 and CDR2 sequences are LGHNA and YNFKEQ. The CDR3 nucleotides are TGTGCCAGCAGCCACGGCCCGGGGGCGGACACTGAAGCTTTCTTT. It is translated as CASSHGPGADTEAFF.

Comments on this clone: The same CDR3 arises from other DNA sequences in this sample as well. The chain carries TRBV7-2 and TRBJ1-3; the D gene is possibly TRBD1 (5 bases). Trimming took off 2 bases at V and 0 bases at J, with 17 bases between the two ends. The germline V gene encodes CDR1 SGHTA and CDR2 FQGNSA. The CDR3 is 18 residues long. In DNA, the CDR3 is TGTGCCAGCAGCTTACTCACAGGAGGAGGTTTCTCTGGAAACACCATATATTTT. Encoded protein: CASSLLTGGGFSGNTIYF. Based on the CDR3 plus reference TRBV7-2 and TRBJ1-3, the full variable domain is GAGVSQSPSNKVTEKGKDVELRCDPISGHTALYWYRQSLGQGLEFLIYFQGNSAPDKSGLPSDRFSAERTGGSVSTLTIQRTQQEDSAVYLCASSLLTGGGFSGNTIYFGEGSWLTVV.

For this clone: One end of the junction is discordant with germline, which a read error may explain. The chain recombines TRBV6-2 or TRBV6-3 with TRBJ1-1; TRBD1 is a possible D gene (6 bases). This CDR3 is 11 amino acids long. CDR1 is MNHEY and CDR2 is SVGEGT in the germline V gene. CDR3 residues: CASSPASGQSF. The CDR3 DNA sequence: TGTGCCAGCAGCCCAGCGTCCGGACAGAGCTTT.

The chain couples TRBV12-5 to TRBJ2-7; weak D call: TRBD1 (6 bases). Germline V gene lookup returns CDR1 LGHNT and CDR2 FRNRAP. Trimming cost V 3 bases and J 0 bases, with 12 bases left between them. CDR3 length equals 15 residues. The CDR3 protein is CASGFWGPGSYEQYF. CDR3 DNA sequence: TGTGCTAGTGGTTTTTGGGGGCCTGGCTCCTACGAGCAGTACTTC. Combining the CDR3 with reference TRBV12-5 and TRBJ2-7 gives the whole variable domain DARVTQTPRHKVTEMGQEVTMRCQPILGHNTVFWYRQTMMQGLELLAYFRNRAPLDDSGMPKDRFSAEMPDATLATLKIQPSEPRDSAVYFCASGFWGPGSYEQYFGPGTRLTVT.

This clone was detected once. The chain is built from TRBV7-2 and TRBJ2-3; 8 bases line up with TRBD1. The CDR3 is made up of 15 amino acids. Germline V gives CDR1 SGHTA, CDR2 FQGNSA. After removal of 1 base from V and 7 bases from J, the junction contained 7 bases not matched to a gene. For the CDR3, the DNA is TGTGCCAGCAGCTTAGTTGCAGGGGGCCGGAATACGCAGTATTTT. Translating gives CASSLVAGGRNTQYF.

This chain links TRBV29-1 with TRBJ1-2; D is ambiguous. V was clipped by 3 bases and J by 11 bases, with 13 bases between them. Germline CDR1 and CDR2: SQVTM and ANQGSEA. The CDR3 is 11 amino acids. CDR3 protein: CSVEEETLYTF. For the CDR3, the DNA is TGCAGCGTTGAGGAAGAAACATTATACACCTTC.